The 6 T cell receptor beta chains given below trace back to one sample, sequenced in a study of tissue T cells after allogeneic stem cell transplantation. Method: immunoSEQ multiplex PCR; TCRdb's copy keeps in-frame clones and lacks some. Here the sample spans 5,000 or so clones, approximately 33% being singletons. Documented time point: mouse harvest day 14 after allogeneic transplant. The graft held 10^6 splenic CD5+ T cells and 10^7 T-cell-depleted bone marrow cells. Sequencing was done on a sample of skin. The receptors shown here come from a female BALB/c mouse given C57BL/6 T cells with graft-versus-host disease after an allogeneic hematopoietic cell transplant.

This clone was counted a few times. Gene names and germline match the mouse. Read data end 1 residue before the CDR3 end; the end is taken from the germline J gene. This sequence joins TRBV3 and TRBJ2-3, with 10 bases aligning to TRBD2. After removal of 6 bases from V and 3 bases from J, the junction contained 6 bases not matched to a gene. The V gene's germline CDR1 is SNHLY and CDR2 FYNGKV (reference sequence). The CDR3 consists of 15 residues. CDR3 protein: CASSSLGGRAETLYF. The DNA read from the CDR3 is TGTGCCAGCAGTTCGCTGGGGGGGCGGGCAGAAACGCTGTAT. Filled out from reference TRBV3 and TRBJ2-3, the complete variable domain reads GPKVLQIPSHQIIDMGQMVTLNCDPVSNHLYFYWYKQILGQQMEFLVNFYNGKVMEKSKLFKDQFSVERPDGSYFTLKIQPTALEDSAVYFCASSSLGGRAETLYFGSGTRLTVL.

This clone was seen a handful of times. The germline and genes are mouse ones. CDR3 DNA (partial): TGCTCCAGCAGTCAACGGGGGGGCGCCTATGAACAGTAC. It codes for CSSSQRGGAYEQY. The complete CDR3 reads CSSSQRGGAYEQYF. The chain couples TRBV23 to TRBJ2-7; the table's D call TRBD2 went unverified against the DNA. Read sequence stops 1 residue before the CDR3 end, and the germline J gene provides the missing end. The length of the CDR3 is 14 residues. Germline CDR1 KGHTA, CDR2 FQNQQP.

As to this clone: The listed genes are named as in mouse. The CDR3 end lies 1 residue beyond the end of the read and is filled in from the germline J gene. The chain couples TRBV2 to TRBJ1-3, with 10 bases that match TRBD1. With 4 bases clipped from V and 4 bases from J, the junction kept 4 bases outside the gene matches. From germline, CDR1 is LGHNA and CDR2 YSYQKL. This CDR3 spans 15 amino acids. CDR3 protein: CASSLDRGRGNTLYF. CDR3 DNA (partial): TGTGCCAGCAGCCTAGACAGGGGGCGAGGAAATACGCTCTAT.

Details on this clone: Gene names are the mouse ones. The read ends 1 residue shy of where the CDR3 ends; the end is completed using the germline J gene. The V gene is TRBV26, the J gene TRBJ1-3; D unclear. CDR3 length: 12 residues. Germline loops: CDR1 KGHPV, CDR2 FQNQEV (reference sequence). The V and J ends lost 3 bases and 8 bases respectively, with 8 bases between them. The chain's CDR3 is CASSLKGYTLYF. CDR3 DNA (partial): TGTGCCAGCAGTCTAAAAGGTTATACGCTCTAT.

As for this clone: These gene names are mouse names. Read data end 1 residue before the CDR3 end; the end is taken from the germline J gene. This chain joins TRBV31 and TRBJ2-3, with TRBD2 matching over 11 bases. The V and J ends lost 7 bases and 0 bases, in that order; junction bases with no gene match: 6. The CDR3 is 15 residues long. The germline gives CDR1 GKSSPN, CDR2 SITVG. The sequenced CDR3 bases are TGTGCCTTCCGGGACTGGGGGACTAGTGCAGAAACGCTGTAT. Translation gives CAFRDWGTSAETLY. The entire CDR3 is CAFRDWGTSAETLYF.

The sample holds a few counts of this clone. The listed genes are named as in mouse. The sequence runs out 1 residue before the end of the CDR3; the remainder is reconstructed from the germline J gene. The chain is built from TRBV13-3 and TRBJ2-3; tentatively, D is TRBD1 (6 bases). The germline V gene has CDR1 NNHDY and CDR2 SYVADS. V lost 1 base, J lost 1 base, and 10 bases lay in between. The CDR3 consists of 15 residues. The CDR3 spells CASSDRSGGAETLYF. The CDR3 bases that were read are TGTGCCAGCAGTGATAGGTCAGGGGGTGCAGAAACGCTGTAT.